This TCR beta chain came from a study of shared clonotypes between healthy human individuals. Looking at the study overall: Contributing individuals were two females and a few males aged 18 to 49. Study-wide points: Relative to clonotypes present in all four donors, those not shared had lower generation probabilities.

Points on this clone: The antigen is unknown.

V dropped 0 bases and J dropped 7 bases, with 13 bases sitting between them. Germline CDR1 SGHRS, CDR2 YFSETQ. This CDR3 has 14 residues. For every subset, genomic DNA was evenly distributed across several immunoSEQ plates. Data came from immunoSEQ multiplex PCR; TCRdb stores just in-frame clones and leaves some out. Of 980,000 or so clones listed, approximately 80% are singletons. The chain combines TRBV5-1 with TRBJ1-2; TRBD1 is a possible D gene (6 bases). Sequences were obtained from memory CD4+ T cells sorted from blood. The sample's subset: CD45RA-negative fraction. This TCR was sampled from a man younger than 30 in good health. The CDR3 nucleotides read TGCGCCAGCAGCTTGGGGGAAAACAGGGCTGGCTACACCTTC. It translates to CASSLGENRAGYTF.